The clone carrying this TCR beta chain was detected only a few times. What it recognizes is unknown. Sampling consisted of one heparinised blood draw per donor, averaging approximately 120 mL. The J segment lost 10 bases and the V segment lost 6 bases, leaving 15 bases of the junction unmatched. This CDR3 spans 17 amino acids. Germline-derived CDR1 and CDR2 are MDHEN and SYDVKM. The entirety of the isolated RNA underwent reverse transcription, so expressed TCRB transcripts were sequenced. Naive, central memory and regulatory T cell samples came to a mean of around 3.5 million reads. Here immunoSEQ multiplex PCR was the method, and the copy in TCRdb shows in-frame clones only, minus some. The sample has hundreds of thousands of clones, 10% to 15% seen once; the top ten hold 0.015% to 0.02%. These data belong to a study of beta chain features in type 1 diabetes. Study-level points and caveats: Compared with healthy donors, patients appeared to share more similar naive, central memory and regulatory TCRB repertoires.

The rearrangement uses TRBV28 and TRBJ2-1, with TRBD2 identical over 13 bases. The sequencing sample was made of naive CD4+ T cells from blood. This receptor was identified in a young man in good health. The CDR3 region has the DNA TGTGCCAGCAGCCGGACTAGCGGGAGAGGCCATTGGAGGGAGCAGTTCTTC. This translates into CASSRTSGRGHWREQFF.